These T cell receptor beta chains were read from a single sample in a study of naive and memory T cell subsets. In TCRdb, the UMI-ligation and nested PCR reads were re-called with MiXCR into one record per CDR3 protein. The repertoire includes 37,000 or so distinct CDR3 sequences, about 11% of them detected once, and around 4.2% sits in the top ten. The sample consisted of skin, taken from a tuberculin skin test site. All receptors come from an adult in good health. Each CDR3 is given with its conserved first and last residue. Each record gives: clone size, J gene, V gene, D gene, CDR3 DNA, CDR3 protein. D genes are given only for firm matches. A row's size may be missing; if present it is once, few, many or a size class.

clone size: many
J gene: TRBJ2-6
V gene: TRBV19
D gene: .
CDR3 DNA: TGTGCCAGTAGTTTTGTATCTGGGGCCAACGTCCTGACTTTC
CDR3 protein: CASSFVSGANVLTF

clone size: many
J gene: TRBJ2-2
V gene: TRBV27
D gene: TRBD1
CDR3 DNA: TGTGCCAGCTCCGGGACAGGGAACACCGGGGAGCTGTTTTTT
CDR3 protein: CASSGTGNTGELFF

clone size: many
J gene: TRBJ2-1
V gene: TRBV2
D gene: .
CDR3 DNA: TGTGCCAGCAGTAGGGAGGAGCAGTTCTTC
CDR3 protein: CASSREEQFF

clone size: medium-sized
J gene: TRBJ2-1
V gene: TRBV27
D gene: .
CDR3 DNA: TGTGCCAGCAGTTTATTTGGCGGAATCTTCGCCAATGAGCAGTTCTTC
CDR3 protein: CASSLFGGIFANEQFF

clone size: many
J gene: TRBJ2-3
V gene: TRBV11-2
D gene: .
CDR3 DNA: TGTGCCAGCAGCTTAGATATTGGGGGCACAGATACGCAGTATTTT
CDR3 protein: CASSLDIGGTDTQYF

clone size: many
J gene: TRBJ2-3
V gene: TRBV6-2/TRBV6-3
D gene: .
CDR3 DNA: TGTGCCAGCAGTTACCCGGAGAGCTCGCAGTATTTT
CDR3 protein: CASSYPESSQYF

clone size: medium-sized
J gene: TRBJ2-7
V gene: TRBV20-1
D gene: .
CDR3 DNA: TGCAGTGCTAAGGCGAGTGCCTACGAGCAGTACTTC
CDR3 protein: CSAKASAYEQYF

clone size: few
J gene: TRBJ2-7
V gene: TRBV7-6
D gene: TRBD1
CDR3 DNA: TGTGCCAGCAGCTCACAACAGGGGGGATACGAGCAGTACTTC
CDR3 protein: CASSSQQGGYEQYF

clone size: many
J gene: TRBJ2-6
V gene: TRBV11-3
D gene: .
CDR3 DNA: TGTGCCAGCAGCTTAGCCCCGGGACAATGGGGAACTGGGGCCAACGTCCTGACTTTC
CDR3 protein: CASSLAPGQWGTGANVLTF

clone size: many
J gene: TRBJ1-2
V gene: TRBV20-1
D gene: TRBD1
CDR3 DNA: TGCAGTGCTAGCGACAGGGGAATTAACTATGGCTACACCTTC
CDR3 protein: CSASDRGINYGYTF

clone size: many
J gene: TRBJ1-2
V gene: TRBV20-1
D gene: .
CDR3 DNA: TGCAGTGCTAGATCACGGGACGTGAACTATGGCTACACCTTC
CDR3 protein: CSARSRDVNYGYTF

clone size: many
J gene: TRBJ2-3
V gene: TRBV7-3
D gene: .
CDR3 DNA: TGTGCCAGCAGCTTGTTTTATACAGATACGCAGTATTTT
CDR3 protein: CASSLFYTDTQYF

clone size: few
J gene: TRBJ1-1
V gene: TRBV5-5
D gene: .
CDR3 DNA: TGTGCCAGCAGCTTGTTACCGAACACTGAAGCTTTCTTT
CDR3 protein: CASSLLPNTEAFF

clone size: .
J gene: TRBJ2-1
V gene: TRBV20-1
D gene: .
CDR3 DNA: TGCAGTGCTAGGCCCCGACTTACTACCCGCGGCTACGAGCAGTTCTTC
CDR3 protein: CSARPRLTTRGYEQFF

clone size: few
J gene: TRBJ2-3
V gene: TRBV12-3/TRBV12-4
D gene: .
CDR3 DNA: TGTGCCAGCAGTTTCGTAGGGGATACGCAGTATTTT
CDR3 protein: CASSFVGDTQYF

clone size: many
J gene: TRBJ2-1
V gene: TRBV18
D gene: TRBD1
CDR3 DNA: TGTGCCAGCTCATCAATGGACAGGGGGCACAATGAGCAGTTCTTC
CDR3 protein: CASSSMDRGHNEQFF

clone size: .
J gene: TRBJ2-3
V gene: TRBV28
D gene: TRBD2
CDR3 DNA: TGTGCCAGCAGCGAGGGAGGGCCGGGTACAGATACGCAGTATTTT
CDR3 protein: CASSEGGPGTDTQYF

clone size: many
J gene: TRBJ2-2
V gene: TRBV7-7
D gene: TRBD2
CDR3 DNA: TGTGCTAGCAGCCTGGGACTAGCGGGGGGCACCGGGGAGCTGTTTTTT
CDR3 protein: CASSLGLAGGTGELFF

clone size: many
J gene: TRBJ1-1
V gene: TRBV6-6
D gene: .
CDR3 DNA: TGTGCCAGCACCGGTCCGAACACTGAAGCTTTCTTT
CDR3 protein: CASTGPNTEAFF

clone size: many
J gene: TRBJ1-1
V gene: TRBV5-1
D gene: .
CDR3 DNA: TGCGCCAGCAGGAGCGGGAATGGGAATGAAGCTTTCTTT
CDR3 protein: CASRSGNGNEAFF

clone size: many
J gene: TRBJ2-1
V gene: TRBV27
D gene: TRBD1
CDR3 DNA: TGTGCCAGCAGTTTAGGGCAGGGGGTAAGGGCAAAGCAGTTCTTC
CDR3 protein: CASSLGQGVRAKQFF

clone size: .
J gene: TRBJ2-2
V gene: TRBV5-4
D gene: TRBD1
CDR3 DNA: TGTGCCAGCAGCTTGGGAGGGCCGCAGGGGGCGCGGACCGGGGAGCTGTTTTTT
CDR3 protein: CASSLGGPQGARTGELFF

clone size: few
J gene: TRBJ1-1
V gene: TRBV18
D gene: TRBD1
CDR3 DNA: TGTGCCAGCGCCCCGACAGGGAAAACTGAAGCTTTCTTT
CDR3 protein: CASAPTGKTEAFF

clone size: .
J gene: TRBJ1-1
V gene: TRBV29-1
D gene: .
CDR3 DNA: TGCAGCGTTGGCCCCAGGACAATGAACACTGAAGCTTTCTTT
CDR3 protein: CSVGPRTMNTEAFF

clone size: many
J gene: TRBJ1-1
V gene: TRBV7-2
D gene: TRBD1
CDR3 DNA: TGTGCCAGCAGCTCCCAGGGGGGGGCGGACACTGAAGCTTTCTTT
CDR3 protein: CASSSQGGADTEAFF

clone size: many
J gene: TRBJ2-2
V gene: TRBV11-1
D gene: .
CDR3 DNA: TGTGCCAGCACCGGACGGGGACACCGCTGGGGCCGTGACACCGGGGAGCTGTTTTTT
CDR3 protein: CASTGRGHRWGRDTGELFF

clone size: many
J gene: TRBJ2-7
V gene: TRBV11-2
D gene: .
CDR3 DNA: TGTGCCAGCAGCTTAGGTTCGGTTACCTACGAGCAGTACTTC
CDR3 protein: CASSLGSVTYEQYF

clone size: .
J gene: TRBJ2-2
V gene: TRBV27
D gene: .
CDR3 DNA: TGTGCCAGCAGTCTACGCGAACCCAAGACAAACACCGGGGAGCTGTTTTTT
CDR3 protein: CASSLREPKTNTGELFF

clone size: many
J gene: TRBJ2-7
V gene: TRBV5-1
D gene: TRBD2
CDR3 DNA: TGCGCCAGCAGCTTGGGGCCTAGCGGGCCTATTTACGAGCAGTACTTC
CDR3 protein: CASSLGPSGPIYEQYF

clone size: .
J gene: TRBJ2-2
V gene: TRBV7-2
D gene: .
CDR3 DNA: TGTGCCAGCAGCTTAATATGGGGCACCGGGGAGCTGTTTTTT
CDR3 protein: CASSLIWGTGELFF

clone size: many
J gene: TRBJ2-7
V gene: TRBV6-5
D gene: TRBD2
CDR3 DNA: TGTGCCAGCAGTTACGGCGGGGGCGAGCAGTACTTC
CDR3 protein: CASSYGGGEQYF

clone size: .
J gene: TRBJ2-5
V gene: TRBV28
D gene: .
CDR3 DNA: TGTGCCAGCAGCCTAGACAGGGACTTTTTAGAGACCCAGTACTTC
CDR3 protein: CASSLDRDFLETQYF